The 32 T cell receptor beta chains reported below all come from one sample, sequenced in a study of tumor-infiltrating lymphocytes in primary liver carcinoma. Total RNA (approximately 0.5 ug) served as template for TCR beta cDNA synthesis primed by a constant-region primer. Slightly modified ARM-PCR served as the procedure for the TCR beta libraries. These libraries came from three rounds of nested multiplex PCR. The first two PCR rounds, around 11 cycles each, used TRBV1-TRBV30 forward primers and a C-beta reverse primer. MiXCR, applied by TCRdb to the multiplex PCR reads, yields one record per CDR3 protein. The sample lists about 50,000 distinct CDR3 sequences, over 75% occurring once. Unsorted bulk tissue (roughly 20-31 mg) underwent RNA and DNA co-extraction. Input material: liver tumor tissue from sampling region 5. This sample's subset: tumor region T5, tumor centre. Source of these receptors: a man in his forties or fifties with primary liver carcinoma and hepatitis B virus infection.

There are a few counts of this clonotype. This may arise from a read error, as a much more abundant clone is one base away. The chain has TRBV7-9 and TRBJ2-1; the D is unclear. The CDR3 has 13 residues. CDR1 is SEHNR and CDR2 is FQNEAQ in the germline V gene (reference sequence). Here the CDR3 reads CANSLEDWEWQFF. The DNA of the CDR3 is TGTGCCAACAGCTTAGAGGATTGGGAATGGCAGTTCTTC.

As to this clonotype: Its ends do not fully match the called genes, so a read error is possible. The chain combines TRBV5-1 with TRBJ2-7, with 9 bases identical to TRBD1. The germline CDR1 and CDR2 sequences are SGHRS and YFSETQ. The CDR3 consists of 13 residues. CDR3 amino acids: CTSSLGTGRDQYF. CDR3 coding DNA: TGCACCAGCAGCTTGGGGACAGGGCGCGATCAGTACTTC. The full variable domain, rest sourced from reference TRBV5-1 and TRBJ2-7, is KAGVTQTPRYLIKTRGQQVTLSCSPISGHRSVSWYQQTPGQGLQFLFEYFSETQRNKGNFPGRFSGRQFSNSRSEMNVSTLELGDSALYLCTSSLGTGRDQYFGPGTRLTVT.

The chain carries TRBV6-5 and TRBJ1-2; a possible D gene is TRBD1 (5 bases). V shed 5 bases and J shed 1 base, with 14 bases lying between them. In germline, CDR1 is MNHEY, CDR2 SVGAGI. The CDR3 has 15 residues. CDR3 DNA: TGTGCCAGCAGTATACGGTCAGGGATTAACTATGGCTACACCTTC. This sequence encodes CASSIRSGINYGYTF.

About this clonotype itself: A read error may produce the germline difference seen at one junction end. V is TRBV24-1 and J is TRBJ2-1, with D possibly being TRBD2 (6 bases). Germline assignment: CDR1 KGHDR and CDR2 SFDVKD. This CDR3 contains 14 residues. The CDR3 DNA reads as TGTGCCACCAGTACCCCCTCTAGGACTAATGAACAGTTCTTC. As protein: CATSTPSRTNEQFF.

V and J are TRBV11-1 and TRBJ2-4; 11 bases line up with TRBD2. Germline values: CDR1 SGHAT, CDR2 FQDESV (reference sequence). The CDR3 consists of 17 residues. V shed 3 bases, J shed 13 bases, and the junction held 17 bases outside the gene matches. The CDR3 reads CASSFPETSGTKYTQYF. The CDR3 region has the DNA TGTGCCAGCAGCTTTCCCGAGACTAGCGGGACCAAATACACCCAGTACTTC.

This clonotype has just a few counts. The junction shows a germline mismatch at one end, possibly a read error. The chain employs TRBV6-2 or TRBV6-3 and TRBJ2-1; 10 bases are shared with TRBD2. The length of the CDR3 is 16 residues. Germline V gene data show CDR1 as MNHEY and CDR2 as SVGEGT. CDR3 coding DNA: TGTGGCAGCAGTCCCCGGGCTAGCGGGAGAGCAAATGAGCAGTTCTTC. Its translation is CGSSPRASGRANEQFF.

This clonotype was found once. The chain combines TRBV29-1 with TRBJ2-3, with 8 positions matching TRBD2. This CDR3 is 14 amino acids long. CDR1 is SQVTM, CDR2 ANQGSEA, per germline. After removal of 5 bases from V and 5 bases from J, the junction contained 9 bases not matched to a gene. CDR3 sequence: CSVSGGPMGDTQYF. The CDR3 DNA follows: TGCAGCGTTTCGGGAGGGCCGATGGGAGATACGCAGTATTTT.

V and J are TRBV29-1 and TRBJ2-1, with D maybe TRBD2 (6 bases). Germline V lookup: CDR1 SQVTM, CDR2 ANQGSEA. CDR3 length: 16 amino acids. V dropped 6 bases and J dropped 7 bases, with 25 bases sitting between them. CDR3 loop: CSVTNRGWDRENEQFF. Written as DNA, the CDR3 is TGCAGCGTCACTAATCGGGGGTGGGATAGGGAGAATGAGCAGTTCTTC.

About this clonotype itself: No conserved phenylalanine or tryptophan is present at the end of the CDR3, so a read error is the likely explanation. The CDR3 protein is CACSEGTAVETQYY. Written as DNA, the CDR3 is TGTGCCTGCAGTGAAGGGACGGCCGTAGAGACCCAGTACTAC. This rearrangement joins TRBV6-1 to TRBJ2-5; D is perhaps TRBD1 or TRBD2 (5 bases each). This CDR3 comprises 14 residues. The germline V gene has CDR1 MNHNS and CDR2 SASEGT.

A note on this clonotype: A junction boundary mismatches the germline segment, possibly from a read error. The rearrangement uses TRBV29-1 and TRBJ1-2; D unresolved. This CDR3 has 13 residues. Germline lookup yields CDR1 SQVTM and CDR2 ANQGSEA. The CDR3 here is CSVELAWFYGYTF. CDR3 sequence (DNA): TGCAGCGTTGAATTAGCCTGGTTCTATGGCTACACATTC.

A note on this clonotype: Sequence at one end of the junction differs from germline and may be a read error. V usage is TRBV6-2 or TRBV6-3 and J usage is TRBJ1-2; D is undetermined. Germline CDR1 MNHEY, CDR2 SVGEGT. This CDR3 has 16 amino acids. CDR3 protein: CASSYPGVVSGGGHTF. The CDR3 DNA is TGTGCCAGCAGTTACCCCGGAGTGGTCTCCGGAGGTGGCCACACCTTC.

As to this clonotype: The final CDR3 position lacks the conserved phenylalanine or tryptophan, pointing to a likely read error. The DNA is left out, because the CDR3 cannot be placed on it with certainty; the CDR3 is given as TCRdb lists it. The chain recombines TRBV7-8 with TRBJ2-2; the DNA was not compared with TRBD1, the D call given in the table. Germline CDR1 SGHVS, CDR2 FQNEAQ. The CDR3 is 15 residues long, counting both termini. The CDR3 here is CASSHTGGGPGELFL.

By frequency in the sample, this clonotype is medium-sized. The chain recombines TRBV6-6 with TRBJ1-5; D may be TRBD1 (6 bases). The CDR3 runs 14 residues. Trimming removed 2 bases from V and 5 bases from J, with 10 bases in between. CDR1 MNHNY and CDR2 SVGAGI come from the germline V gene (reference sequence). CDR3 sequence reads: CASSYEAGDQPQHF. In DNA, the CDR3 is TGTGCCAGCAGTTACGAGGCAGGGGATCAGCCCCAGCATTTT.

As concerns this clonotype: The CDR3 carries no conserved terminal phenylalanine or tryptophan, so it likely arises from a read error. This chain joins TRBV29-1 and TRBJ2-5, with 11 bases matching TRBD1. This CDR3 contains 15 residues. The germline V gene has CDR1 SQVTM and CDR2 ANQGSEA. J was trimmed by 7 bases and V by 1 base; bases with no gene match: 8. The CDR3 coding sequence is TGCAGCGTTGAAGCGGACAGGGGGCGAGCATTGACCCAGTACTCC. As protein: CSVEADRGRALTQYS.

This clonotype showed up just once. The junction differs from germline at one of its ends, possibly a read error. The chain recombines TRBV29-1 with TRBJ2-3, with TRBD1 matching 8 bases. The V gene's germline CDR1 is SQVTM and CDR2 ANQGSEA. This CDR3 contains 16 residues. The CDR3 nucleotides read TGCAGCGGAATCGGGGACAGGCCTTCTAGGGGAGATACGCTGTATTTT. Translated: CSGIGDRPSRGDTLYF.

For this clonotype: A read error may produce the germline difference seen at one junction end. This chain uses TRBV6-1 with TRBJ2-1; D not certain. Germline values: CDR1 MNHNS, CDR2 SASEGT. The CDR3 is 12 residues long. This CDR3 is CAIIPFYNEQFF. CDR3 sequence (DNA): TGTGCCATCATTCCGTTCTACAATGAACAGTTCTTC.

The V call is TRBV4-2, the J call TRBJ1-2; tentative D call: TRBD1 (5 bases). Germline V gives CDR1 LGHNA, CDR2 YNFKEQ. The ends were cut back, 1 base at V and 1 base at J, with 13 bases in the middle. This CDR3 has 16 residues. CDR3 nucleotides: TGTGCCAGCAGCCAAGTAGGGGCGTGCGATAACTATGGCTACACCTTC. Protein: CASSQVGACDNYGYTF.

This clonotype occurred many times. CDR3 sequence (DNA): TGTGCCAGTAGTAGGGACAGCACAGATACGCAGTATTTT. It codes for CASSRDSTDTQYF. The chain employs TRBV19 and TRBJ2-3; D is tentatively TRBD1 or TRBD2 (5 bases each). The V end lost 4 bases, the J end lost 0 bases, and 5 bases lay between the germline ends. Germline V gene sequence: CDR1 LNHDA, CDR2 SQIVND (reference sequence). This CDR3 comprises 13 residues.

This clonotype was seen at least ten times. The chain couples TRBV5-4 to TRBJ2-3; unclear D gene. Germline loops: CDR1 SGHNT, CDR2 YYREEE (reference sequence). Trimming left V 6 bases short and J 2 bases short, with 16 bases between. This CDR3 has 15 residues. The CDR3 coding sequence is TGTGCCAGCACCTCCTTCGTAGCTTCCACAGATACGCAGTATTTT. Encoded protein: CASTSFVASTDTQYF.

This clonotype was recorded a few times. The chain uses TRBV6-1 and TRBJ2-1; 8 bases are a match to TRBD2. This CDR3 comprises 15 residues. J gave up 4 bases and V 10 bases, and 12 bases lay outside the gene matches. The germline CDR1 and CDR2 sequences are MNHNS and SASEGT. The CDR3 spells CANSEEAGGYNEQFF. In DNA form, the CDR3 reads TGTGCCAACAGCGAGGAGGCGGGAGGATACAATGAGCAGTTCTTC.

Regarding this clonotype: Germline is not matched at one junction end, which may reflect a read error. The chain combines TRBV4-1 with TRBJ2-5; D is possibly TRBD2 (6 bases). The CDR3 has 16 residues. Per the germline V gene, CDR1 is MGHRA and CDR2 is YSYEKL. The CDR3 DNA follows: TGCACCAGCAGCCAAAATCCAGGACCAGCGGGAGAGACCCAGTACTTC. It codes for CTSSQNPGPAGETQYF.

The chain links TRBV29-1 to TRBJ2-5; TRBD1 is a possible D gene (6 bases). The CDR3 is 15 amino acids. Germline assignment: CDR1 SQVTM and CDR2 ANQGSEA. V was clipped by 7 bases and J by 2 bases, with 20 bases between them. CDR3 sequence reads: CSAEPGRGRQETQYF. For the CDR3, the DNA is TGCAGCGCTGAGCCCGGCAGGGGACGGCAAGAGACCCAGTACTTC.

Turning to this clonotype: An end of the junction does not agree with germline; a read error may underlie this. This chain's CDR3 is CPSSQEWETQYF. CDR3 coding DNA: TGTCCCAGCAGCCAGGAATGGGAGACCCAGTACTTC. V usage is TRBV7-9 and J usage is TRBJ2-5; D is ambiguous. This CDR3 contains 12 residues. CDR1 and CDR2 from the germline V gene are SEHNR and FQNEAQ (reference sequence).

This clonotype was observed at least ten times. This rearrangement joins TRBV29-1 to TRBJ1-1, with D tentatively TRBD1 (6 bases). The germline CDR1 and CDR2 sequences are SQVTM and ANQGSEA. V was trimmed by 5 bases and J by 2 bases, leaving 15 bases between them. The CDR3 consists of 14 residues. CDR3 bases: TGCAGCGTTCTTCGGACAGACAGCAACACTGAAGCTTTCTTT. The encoded protein is CSVLRTDSNTEAFF.

Details on this clonotype: The germline gene is not matched at one end of the junction; a read error may be the cause. V gene TRBV7-6 combines with J gene TRBJ2-5; D perhaps matches TRBD2 (5 bases). CDR1 is SGHVS and CDR2 is FNYEAQ in the germline V gene. The CDR3 extends over 14 amino acids. CDR3 nucleotides: TGTGTCAGCAGCCTAGTACTAGGAGGCGAGACCCAGTACTTC. Its protein product is CVSSLVLGGETQYF. The full variable domain, with the rest looked up from reference TRBV7-6 and TRBJ2-5, is GAGVSQSPRYKVTKRGQDVALRCDPISGHVSLYWYRQALGQGPEFLTYFNYEAQQDKSGLPNDRFSAERPEGSISTLTIQRTEQRDSAMYRCVSSLVLGGETQYFGPGTRLLVL.

This clonotype was seen repeatedly, ten times or more. A much more abundant neighbour one base away suggests this may be a read error. The chain combines TRBV30 with TRBJ1-4; D gene ambiguous. CDR1 and CDR2 from the germline V gene are GTSNPN and SVGIG (reference sequence). The CDR3 is made up of 13 amino acids. V was trimmed by 4 bases and J by 7 bases, leaving 13 bases between them. The CDR3 reads CAWNRVESEKLFF. In DNA form, the CDR3 reads TGTGCCTGGAATAGGGTAGAGAGTGAAAAACTGTTTTTT.

The chain links TRBV7-9 to TRBJ2-5, with D maybe TRBD2 (5 bases). V was shortened by 5 bases and J by 3 bases, with 13 bases between the two germline ends. There are 14 residues in the CDR3. From germline, CDR1 is SEHNR and CDR2 FQNEAQ (reference sequence). CDR3 sequence reads: CASSLSMGEETQYF. CDR3 DNA sequence: TGTGCCAGCAGCCTATCCATGGGAGAAGAGACCCAGTACTTC.

Turning to this clonotype: Relative to the germline gene, one junction end is altered; a read error may explain this. The chain uses TRBV12-3 or TRBV12-4 and TRBJ1-5, with D maybe TRBD1 (6 bases). The CDR3 has 15 residues. CDR3 sequence reads: CASSGGTAINRPQHF. Here the CDR3 DNA reads TGTGCCAGCTCGGGGGGCACCGCAATAAATCGGCCCCAGCATTTT.

As to this clonotype: A read error is possible here, since a much larger clone lies one base away. The V gene is TRBV5-1, the J gene TRBJ2-1; D is perhaps TRBD2 (6 bases). V was trimmed by 2 bases and J by 14 bases, leaving 17 bases between them. The CDR3 sequence is 13 residues long. Germline CDR1 and CDR2: SGHRS and YFSETQ. CDR3 bases: TGCGCCAGCAGCTTCGGACTATCGGGAGAGGAGTTCTTC. It encodes CASSFGLSGEEFF.

This clonotype was counted only a few times. The gene calls are TRBV6-2 or TRBV6-3 and TRBJ2-3; the match to TRBD2 covers 8 bases. The CDR3 totals 13 residues. Germline CDR1 is MNHEY and CDR2 is SVGEGT. CDR3 coding DNA: TGTGTTAGTTCCGCTGGGACTAGAACCCCGCAGTATTTT. Translating it yields CVSSAGTRTPQYF.

This clonotype was counted many times. The chain has TRBV18 and TRBJ1-2; 7 bases are a match to TRBD1. After removal of 2 bases from V and 6 bases from J, the junction contained 6 bases not matched to a gene. This CDR3 is built from 14 residues. Looked up from germline, CDR1 is KGHSH and CDR2 is LQKENI. The DNA for the CDR3 is TGTGCCAGCTCACCAACAGGGGATTACGATGGCTACACCTTC. Its translation: CASSPTGDYDGYTF.

On this clonotype: This is likely a read error, given that the CDR3 carries no conserved phenylalanine or tryptophan at its end. The chain links TRBV6-6 to TRBJ2-2, with D possibly matching TRBD2 (5 bases). Germline CDR1 and CDR2: MNHNY and SVGAGI (reference sequence). There are 14 residues in the CDR3. CDR3 in DNA: TGTACCACCTCCGTCGCCCGAGGGACCGGGGAGCTGTTTTGT. Its translation is CTTSVARGTGELFC.